This is a list of T cell receptor beta chains from one sample in a study of cytomegalovirus exposure and HLA in healthy donors. Assay: immunoSEQ multiplex PCR; the TCRdb copy retains only in-frame clones and omits some. Counted here are fewer than 150,000 clones, about three quarters occurring once; the ten biggest clones make up around 1.6%. Sequenced: PBMCs. These receptor sequences come from a woman aged 25 to 39 in good health and CMV-seronegative. The CDR3 runs from the conserved cysteine through the conserved F or W. A D gene is named only where the DNA matches it firmly. Clone sizes are given selectively: once, few, many, or a class where the clone is expanded.

15,TRBJ2-3,TRBV11-2,.,TRBD2,TGTGCCAGCAGCTTGTTAGCGGGAGTCGTAGATACGCAGTATTTT,CASSLLAGVVDTQYF
14,TRBJ1-2,TRBV4-2,.,TRBD1,TGTGCCAGCAGCCAAGAAGGGACAGAAAATGGCTACACCTTC,CASSQEGTENGYTF
15,TRBJ1-6,TRBV6-1,few,TRBD1,TGTGCCAGCAGTGCCAGACAGGGTAGGGATTCACCCCTCCACTTT,CASSARQGRDSPLHF
15,TRBJ2-5,TRBV2,.,.,TGTGCCAGCAGTGAAGTCGGGGTAGAAGGGGAGACCCAGTACTTC,CASSEVGVEGETQYF
15,TRBJ2-2,TRBV28,once,TRBD2,TGTGCCAGCAGTTTCTCGGGGGGGCTCGCCGGGGAGCTGTTTTTT,CASSFSGGLAGELFF
15,TRBJ2-5,TRBV9,.,TRBD2,TGTGCCAGCAATGTGGGGACTAGCGGCCAAGAGACCCAGTACTTC,CASNVGTSGQETQYF
16,TRBJ2-7,TRBV5-1,.,TRBD2,TGCGCCAGCAGCTTGGGGTACCAGCGGGGCTCCTACGAGCAGTACTTC,CASSLGYQRGSYEQYF
15,TRBJ2-1,TRBV4-1,.,TRBD2,TGCGCCAGCAGCCAACCTACTAGCGGGGACAATGAGCAGTTCTTC,CASSQPTSGDNEQFF
17,TRBJ2-5,TRBV5-1,.,TRBD2,TGCGCCAGCAGCTTCGGGACTAGCGGGAGAGGGAAAGAGACCCAGTACTTC,CASSFGTSGRGKETQYF
13,TRBJ1-1,TRBV28,.,.,TGTGCCAGCAGTGCAGGGACTCACACTGAAGCTTTCTTT,CASSAGTHTEAFF
15,TRBJ1-5,TRBV2,.,.,TGTGCCAGCCAGAAGGCGGATTGGAGCAATCAGCCCCAGCATTTT,CASQKADWSNQPQHF
16,TRBJ1-1,TRBV10-3,.,.,TGTGCCATCAGTGCGAACCAGGGGACCTCGAACACTGAAGCTTTCTTT,CAISANQGTSNTEAFF
18,TRBJ2-1,TRBV27,.,TRBD2,TGTGCCAGCAGTTTAGAAGCTCTAGCGGGGAAATATAACAATGAGCAGTTCTTC,CASSLEALAGKYNNEQFF
15,TRBJ2-5,TRBV6-6,.,TRBD1,TGTGCCAGCAGTTACGGGCGGACAGGGAAAGAGACCCAGTACTTC,CASSYGRTGKETQYF
17,TRBJ2-5,TRBV6-1,.,TRBD2,TGTGCCTGCAGCGAATATCTAGCGGGAGGGCCAGGAGAGACCCAGTACTTC,CACSEYLAGGPGETQYF
15,TRBJ2-3,TRBV10-3,few,TRBD2,TGTGCCATCAGTCAGACTAGCGGGGTGACAGATACGCAGTATTTT,CAISQTSGVTDTQYF
11,TRBJ1-5,TRBV2,.,.,TGTGCCAGCAGGTCCGGCGGACCCCAGCATTTT,CASRSGGPQHF
17,TRBJ2-1,TRBV5-6,.,TRBD2,TGTGCCAGCAGCGTGACTAGCGGGGGGGCCGTCTACAATGAGCAGTTCTTC,CASSVTSGGAVYNEQFF
17,TRBJ1-2,TRBV27,.,TRBD1,TGTGCCAGCAGTTTATCCCTGACAGGGCATGCTAACTATGGCTACACCTTC,CASSLSLTGHANYGYTF
15,TRBJ1-1,TRBV30,.,TRBD1,TGTGCCTGGAGCAAAGGACAGGGGATGGGCACTGAAGCTTTCTTT,CAWSKGQGMGTEAFF
15,TRBJ1-2,TRBV6-5,few,.,TGTGCCAGCAGTTACGGGAGTTTGAGGGACTATGGCTACACCTTC,CASSYGSLRDYGYTF
13,TRBJ2-7,TRBV11-2,.,.,TGTGCCAGCAGCCCCCTATCCCCCTACGAGCAGTACTTC,CASSPLSPYEQYF